These 17 T cell receptor beta chains came from one sample sequenced in a study of molecular identifiers for immune sequencing clone quantification. TCRdb itself ran the PCR reads through MiXCR, one entry per CDR3 protein. The sample has a few hundred thousand distinct CDR3 sequences; about 21% are singletons. The sample consisted of naive CD8+ T cells from blood, with Jurkat cell RNA spiked in. Subset described: FACS-sorted CD8+CD4-CCR7+CD45RA+ naive T cells. The origin of the receptors is a human donor in good health. Some libraries in this study had Jurkat cell RNA spiked in.

The rearrangement joins TRBV30 to TRBJ2-3, with 12 nucleotides matching TRBD2. V was pared by 5 bases and J by 4 bases, with 10 bases of the junction left unmatched. Looked up from germline, CDR1 is GTSNPN and CDR2 is SVGIG (reference sequence). CDR3 size: 16 residues. The CDR3 protein is CAWAATSGGSADTQYF. In DNA form, the CDR3 reads TGTGCCTGGGCCGCGACTAGCGGGGGTAGTGCAGATACGCAGTATTTT.

This clonotype has just a few counts. This chain connects TRBV3-1 to TRBJ1-5; D remains unclear. Trimming pared 1 base from V and 0 bases from J, leaving 10 bases between. The CDR3 is 16 residues long. The germline CDR1 and CDR2 sequences are LGHDT and YNNKEL (reference sequence). In DNA form, the CDR3 reads TGTGCCAGCAGCCAAGGACCAGATACTAGCAATCAGCCCCAGCATTTT. It translates to CASSQGPDTSNQPQHF. The whole variable domain, remainder taken from reference TRBV3-1 and TRBJ1-5, is DTAVSQTPKYLVTQMGNDKSIKCEQNLGHDTMYWYKQDSKKFLKIMFSYNNKELIINETVPNRFSPKSPDKAHLNLHINSLELGDSAVYFCASSQGPDTSNQPQHFGDGTRLSIL.

V usage is TRBV4-3 and J usage is TRBJ2-1, with D tentatively TRBD1 or TRBD2 (6 bases each). The CDR3 is 17 amino acids. Germline V gene data show CDR1 as LGHNA and CDR2 as YSLEER. V gave up 3 bases and J gave up 3 bases, with 18 bases separating them. CDR3 sequence (DNA): TGCGCCAGCAGCCAGGGTTCACGGGGGCTGGGCTACAATGAGCAGTTCTTC. Protein product: CASSQGSRGLGYNEQFF.

This clonotype was recorded many times. The chain couples TRBV28 to TRBJ1-2; possible D gene TRBD1, 5 bases. CDR3 length equals 16 residues. Germline CDR1 and CDR2: MDHEN and SYDVKM. V dropped 4 bases and J dropped 2 bases, with 17 bases sitting between them. CDR3 amino acids: CASSSQRTGANYGYTF. As DNA, the CDR3 is TGTGCCAGCAGTTCCCAACGGACCGGGGCGAACTATGGCTACACCTTC.

This clonotype occurred a few times. The chain links TRBV4-1 to TRBJ2-7, with 8 bases identical to TRBD1. Germline lookup yields CDR1 MGHRA and CDR2 YSYEKL. The CDR3 spans 16 residues. J was trimmed by 1 base and V by 0 bases; bases with no gene match: 5. CDR3 in DNA: TGCGCCAGCAGCCAAGAGTACAGGACAGGGTCCTACGAGCAGTACTTC. It codes for CASSQEYRTGSYEQYF.

This clonotype was counted ten times or more. The V and J genes are TRBV14 and TRBJ2-5; TRBD1 is a possible D gene (5 bases). CDR3 length: 15 amino acids. Germline CDR1 SGHDN, CDR2 FVKESK. V lost 4 bases, J lost 2 bases, and 14 bases lay in between. CDR3 coding DNA: TGTGCCAGCAGCCCTACGGCAGGGATGCAAGAGACCCAGTACTTC. Translated: CASSPTAGMQETQYF.

Only a few counts were recorded for this clonotype. The chain carries TRBV9 and TRBJ2-3; no clear D. CDR3 length: 10 residues. The germline V gene has CDR1 SGDLS and CDR2 YYNGEE. V was cut by 8 bases and J by 2 bases, with 3 bases left in between. The CDR3 is CARLTDTQYF. The CDR3 DNA follows: TGTGCCAGGCTCACAGATACGCAGTATTTT.

J is TRBJ2-5 and V is TRBV12-3 or TRBV12-4; D possibly matches TRBD1 or TRBD2 (6 bases each). This CDR3 has 13 residues. V dropped 6 bases and J dropped 4 bases, with 12 bases sitting between them. Written as DNA, the CDR3 is TGTGCCAGCAGGTTGGGGGGCGTAGAGACCCAGTACTTC. It encodes CASRLGGVETQYF.

This clonotype came up a few times. The CDR3: CASSYLGQGNTEAFF. The CDR3, as DNA: TGTGCCAGCAGTTACTTAGGACAGGGGAACACTGAAGCTTTCTTT. The chain is built from TRBV6-5 and TRBJ1-1; 8 bases are shared with TRBD1. CDR1 is MNHEY, CDR2 SVGAGI, per germline. The CDR3 consists of 15 residues. V dropped 1 base and J dropped 1; count of bases not matched to a gene: 2.

The J gene is TRBJ2-5, the V gene TRBV7-9; no clear D. With 1 base removed from V and 9 bases from J, the gap between germline ends came to 9 bases. CDR3 length equals 12 residues. The V gene's germline CDR1 is SEHNR and CDR2 FQNEAQ (reference sequence). CDR3 sequence reads: CASSLGSLAQYF. The CDR3 DNA reads TGTGCCAGCAGCTTAGGCTCCCTGGCCCAGTACTTC.

This clonotype was detected a few times. CDR3 bases: TGTGCCAGCGGGAGGACAGGGGGTAATGAAAAACTGTTTTTT. Protein: CASGRTGGNEKLFF. The genes are TRBV6-1 and TRBJ1-4; TRBD1 aligns across 10 bases. Per the germline V gene, CDR1 is MNHNS and CDR2 is SASEGT. V was pared by 8 bases and J by 4 bases, with 4 bases of the junction left unmatched. The CDR3 length is 14 residues.

The chain carries TRBV9 and TRBJ2-6; D assignment may be TRBD1 or TRBD2 (5 bases each). Trimming cost V 4 bases and J 0 bases, with 14 bases left between them. Germline V gene sequence: CDR1 SGDLS, CDR2 YYNGEE. This CDR3 contains 17 residues. CDR3 protein: CASSPLGRNSGANVLTF. CDR3 nucleotide sequence: TGTGCCAGCAGCCCCCTGGGACGGAACTCTGGGGCCAACGTCCTGACTTTC. Using reference TRBV9 and TRBJ2-6 for the parts outside the CDR3, the full variable domain is DSGVTQTPKHLITATGQRVTLRCSPRSGDLSVYWYQQSLDQGLQFLIQYYNGEERAKGNILERFSAQQFPDLHSELNLSSLELGDSALYFCASSPLGRNSGANVLTFGAGSRLTVL.

As regards this clonotype: Since a much larger clone is just one base distant, this may be a read error. V is TRBV7-9 and J is TRBJ1-4; D remains ambiguous. V lost 2 bases to trimming and J lost 7 bases, with 8 bases between them. This CDR3 region has 13 residues. In germline, CDR1 is SEHNR, CDR2 FQNEAQ (reference sequence). The CDR3, as DNA: TGTGCCAGCAGCTTACCGGCGGGTGAAAAACTGTTTTTT. It translates to CASSLPAGEKLFF. Filled out from reference TRBV7-9 and TRBJ1-4, the complete variable domain reads DTGVSQNPRHKITKRGQNVTFRCDPISEHNRLYWYRQTLGQGPEFLTYFQNEAQLEKSRLLSDRFSAERPKGSFSTLEIQRTEQGDSAMYLCASSLPAGEKLFFGSGTQLSVL.

This clonotype has ten or more counts. The chain links TRBV28 to TRBJ1-5; the match to TRBD1 covers 10 bases. V dropped 5 bases and J dropped 7; count of bases not matched to a gene: 5. From germline, CDR1 is MDHEN and CDR2 SYDVKM. There are 14 residues in the CDR3. The DNA for the CDR3 is TGTGCCAGCAGTCTGGACAGGGGGAGACAGCCCCAGCATTTT. Amino acids: CASSLDRGRQPQHF.

The table lists this clonotype with many counts. The V and J genes are TRBV29-1 and TRBJ2-2, with 7 bases aligning to TRBD2. Germline assignment: CDR1 SQVTM and CDR2 ANQGSEA. Germline trimming cut 4 bases from V and 2 bases from J; bases unmatched to any gene: 4. The CDR3 runs 14 residues. The CDR3 loop reads CSVGGLPNTGELFF. In DNA, the CDR3 is TGCAGCGTTGGGGGACTACCTAACACCGGGGAGCTGTTTTTT.

Details on this clonotype: A read error may explain this, as a much larger clone is one base away. V is TRBV2 and J is TRBJ1-4; unclear D gene. Germline V gene sequence: CDR1 SNHLY, CDR2 FYNNEI. V was trimmed by 4 bases and J by 1 base, leaving 7 bases between them. The CDR3 has 14 residues. This CDR3 reads CASSGSVTNEKLFF. In DNA, the CDR3 is TGTGCCAGCAGTGGGTCCGTAACTAATGAAAAACTGTTTTTT.

A note on this clonotype: A read error may produce the germline difference seen at one junction end. The DNA of the CDR3 is TGTGCCAGCAGCTTAATCCCACAGAGCCAAGAGGCCCAGTACTTC. As protein: CASSLIPQSQEAQYF. The rearrangement links TRBV7-9 to TRBJ2-5, with no clear D. Germline CDR1 is SEHNR and CDR2 is FQNEAQ (reference sequence). The CDR3 runs to 15 residues.